This T cell receptor (beta chain) was profiled in a study of cytomegalovirus exposure and HLA in healthy donors. Findings and caveats of the study: A later analysis linked a missense DCLRE1C variant to TCR beta V- and J-gene trimming. Among donors in an Asian-associated ancestry cluster, a later analysis reportedly found fewer N-insertions than the roughly 670-donor mean. 150 or so TCR beta chains were listed as cytomegalovirus-associated.

This PCR relied on a set of 60 Vbeta primers and 13 Jbeta primers. Data came from immunoSEQ multiplex PCR; TCRdb stores just in-frame clones and leaves some out. This table holds around 190,000 clones, over 65% found once. The trim removed 3 bases at V and 6 bases at J, leaving 16 bases unmatched. This CDR3 spans 18 amino acids. The germline gives CDR1 MRHNA, CDR2 SNTAGT. As regards this clone: Its antigen is as yet unknown.

The donors comprised healthy bone marrow donors. J is TRBJ1-5 and V is TRBV6-4, with 8 bases fitting TRBD1. Source material: PBMCs. This receptor was taken from a man aged 35-49 years in good health and CMV-seropositive. This chain's CDR3 is CASSDQSRDRGWGQPQHF. The DNA of the CDR3 is TGTGCCAGCAGTGATCAAAGTCGAGACAGGGGATGGGGTCAGCCCCAGCATTTT.